The clone carrying this TCR beta chain was counted between two and nine times. What it recognizes is unknown. The entry originates in a study of cytomegalovirus exposure and HLA in healthy donors. Study as a whole: About 79 million unique TCRs from HLA-typed donors were held in an early data release. Study observations and caveats: As a later analysis revealed, the rate of TCR association differed by HLA locus, with DRB1 most and HLA-C fewest.

The PCR ran on 60 Vbeta and 13 Jbeta primers. Clones were sequenced by immunoSEQ multiplex PCR, and TCRdb holds only the in-frame ones, with some missing. The profile covers tens of thousands of clones, with over 70% appearing a single time and over 7.5% taken by the ten largest. The sequenced material came from PBMCs. The TCR sequence derives from a man aged 60 to 69 in good health and CMV-seropositive.

This chain's CDR3 is CASSSRTGLDSYEQYF. CDR3 nucleotides: TGCGCCAGCAGCTCTCGGACAGGTCTGGATTCCTACGAGCAGTACTTC. The chain employs TRBV5-1 and TRBJ2-7; 7 bases align to TRBD1. J lost 1 base, V lost 3 bases, and 10 bases had no gene match. The germline V gene encodes CDR1 SGHRS and CDR2 YFSETQ. This CDR3 has 16 residues.